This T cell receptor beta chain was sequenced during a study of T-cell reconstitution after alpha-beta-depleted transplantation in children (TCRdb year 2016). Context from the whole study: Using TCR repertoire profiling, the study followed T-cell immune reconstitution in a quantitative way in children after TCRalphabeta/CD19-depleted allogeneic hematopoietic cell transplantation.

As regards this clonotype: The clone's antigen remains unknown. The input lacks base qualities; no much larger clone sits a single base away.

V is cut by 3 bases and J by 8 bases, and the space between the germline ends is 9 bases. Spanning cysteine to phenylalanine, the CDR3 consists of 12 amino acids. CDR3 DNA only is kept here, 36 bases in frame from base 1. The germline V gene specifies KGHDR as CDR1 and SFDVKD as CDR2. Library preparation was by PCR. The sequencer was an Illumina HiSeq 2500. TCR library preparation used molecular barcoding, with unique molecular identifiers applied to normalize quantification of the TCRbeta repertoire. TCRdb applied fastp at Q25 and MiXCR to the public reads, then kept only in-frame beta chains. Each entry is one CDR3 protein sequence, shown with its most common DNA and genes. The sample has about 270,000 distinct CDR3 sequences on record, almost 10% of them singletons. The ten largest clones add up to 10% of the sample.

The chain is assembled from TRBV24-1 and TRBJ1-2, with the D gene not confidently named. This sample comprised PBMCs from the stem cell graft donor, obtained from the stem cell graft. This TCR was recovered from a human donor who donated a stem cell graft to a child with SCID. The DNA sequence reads TGTGCCACCAGTGATCCAGCTATGGGCTACACCTTC. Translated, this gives CATSDPAMGYTF.